This paragraph reports one TCR beta chain. Antigen: not known. MiXCR, applied by TCRdb to the reads, yields one record per CDR3 protein. The sample includes 900,000 to 950,000 distinct CDR3 sequences, around 32% seen only once; the top ten take over 10%. The data are from a study of T cell repertoires in cytomegalovirus infection. Study details: Public TCR beta signatures indicated both CMV infection and matching HLA type.

Overall study findings and caveats: There were carriers of CMV plus the relevant HLA, and cumulative public TCR beta family frequency identified them.

With V trimmed by 5 bases and J by 2 bases, 3 bases remained unmatched. The length of the CDR3 is 15 residues. Germline values: CDR1 MNHEY, CDR2 SMNVEV (reference sequence). The sequence was collected from a human donor in good health (CMV status not recorded). Some clones in this sample may be carry-over from other donors' samples. The material was cultured CD8+ T cells from PBMCs, obtained from culture after CMV antigen stimulation. The chain joins TRBV27 to TRBJ2-1; 10 bases fit TRBD2. CDR3 sequence reads: CASSTTSGAYNEQFF. DNA of the CDR3: TGTGCCAGCAGTACCACTAGCGGGGCCTACAATGAGCAGTTCTTC.